This T cell receptor beta chain was sequenced in a study of graft-versus-host responses after intestinal transplantation. Study-level information: Among the recipients, transplants were multivisceral, liver-intestinal, or isolated intestinal. All recipients got anti-thymocyte globulin induction, then tacrolimus and steroids for approximately three years.

Study-level results: Early post-transplant declines in HvG were associated with peak levels of circulating GvH clones.

As for this clone: Its antigen is not known.

Sequencing was performed with immunoSEQ multiplex PCR; in TCRdb, only in-frame clones are kept and a portion is missing. Here the sample spans roughly 28,000 clones, 85% to 95% being singletons. The V gene's germline CDR1 is SGDLS and CDR2 YYNGEE. The CDR3 sequence is 13 residues long. V was clipped by 2 bases and J by 2 bases, with 7 bases between them. The TCR comes from a human patient who received an intestinal transplant, so some T cells may come from the graft donor. This chain links TRBV9 with TRBJ1-2; D is unresolved. The input for sequencing was PBMCs, taken roughly 62 days after intestinal transplant. The CDR3 DNA follows: TGTGCCAGCAGCGTGAGGCAAAACTATGGCTACACCTTC. This encodes CASSVRQNYGYTF. The full variable domain, with the rest looked up from reference TRBV9 and TRBJ1-2, is DSGVTQTPKHLITATGQRVTLRCSPRSGDLSVYWYQQSLDQGLQFLIQYYNGEERAKGNILERFSAQQFPDLHSELNLSSLELGDSALYFCASSVRQNYGYTFGSGTRLTVV.